The source of this T cell receptor (beta chain) is a study of beta chain features in type 1 diabetes. Study-level findings and limits: Among patients, naive, central memory and Treg TCRB repertoires appeared more similar than among healthy donors. All four CD4+ subsets from Type 1 diabetes patients carried moderately but significantly shorter TCRB CDR3s.

The germline V gene has CDR1 KGHSH and CDR2 LQKENI. The CDR3 runs to 17 residues. The V gene lost 3 bases and the J gene lost 5 bases, with 22 bases spanning the gap. Worth noting for this clone: Its antigen is undetermined.

The whole isolated RNA underwent reverse transcription, so sequencing captured expressed TCRB transcripts. The assay was immunoSEQ multiplex PCR, and TCRdb's table has in-frame clones only and misses some. The sample contains about 740,000 clones, around 15% of which appear only once. Sequenced: naive CD4+ T cells from blood. This clonotype was obtained from a man between 18 and 35 years old with type 1 diabetes. The gene calls are TRBV18 and TRBJ2-5, with D possibly being TRBD1 or TRBD2 (5 bases each). As DNA, the CDR3 is TGTGCCAGCTCACCCGCCGGGACGCTGGCCCAAGGGGAGACCCAGTACTTC. Encoded protein: CASSPAGTLAQGETQYF.